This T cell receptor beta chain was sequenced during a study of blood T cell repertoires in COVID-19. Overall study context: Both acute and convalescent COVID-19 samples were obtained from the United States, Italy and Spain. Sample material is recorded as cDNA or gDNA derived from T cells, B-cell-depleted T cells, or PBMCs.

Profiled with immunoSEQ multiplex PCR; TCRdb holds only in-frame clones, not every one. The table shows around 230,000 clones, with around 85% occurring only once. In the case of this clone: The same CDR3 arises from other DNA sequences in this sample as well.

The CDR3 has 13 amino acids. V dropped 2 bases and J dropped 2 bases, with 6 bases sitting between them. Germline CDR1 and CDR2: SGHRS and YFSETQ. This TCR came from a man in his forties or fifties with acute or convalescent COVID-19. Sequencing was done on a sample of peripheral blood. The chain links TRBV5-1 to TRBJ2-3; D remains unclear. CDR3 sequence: CASSLIDTDTQYF. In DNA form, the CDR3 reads TGCGCCAGCAGCTTAATAGACACAGATACGCAGTATTTT.